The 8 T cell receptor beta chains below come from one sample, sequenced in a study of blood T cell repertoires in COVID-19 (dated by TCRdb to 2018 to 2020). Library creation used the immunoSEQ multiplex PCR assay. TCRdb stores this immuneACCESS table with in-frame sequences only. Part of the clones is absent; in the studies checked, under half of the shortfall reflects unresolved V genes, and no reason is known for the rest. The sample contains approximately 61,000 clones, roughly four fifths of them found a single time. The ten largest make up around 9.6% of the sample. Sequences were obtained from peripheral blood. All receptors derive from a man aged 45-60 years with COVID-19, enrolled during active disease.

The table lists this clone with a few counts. The CDR3 nucleotides are TGTGCCAGCAGCCAAGAGACGATCGGGAGGGCCTACGAGCAGTACTTC. It specifies CASSQETIGRAYEQYF. The gene calls are TRBV3-1 (or the pseudogene TRBV3-2) and TRBJ2-7; the match to TRBD2 covers 8 bases. Germline V lookup: CDR1 LGHDT, CDR2 YNNKEL (reference sequence). V lost 0 bases, J lost 2 bases, and 6 bases stayed unmatched. The length of the CDR3 is 16 residues.

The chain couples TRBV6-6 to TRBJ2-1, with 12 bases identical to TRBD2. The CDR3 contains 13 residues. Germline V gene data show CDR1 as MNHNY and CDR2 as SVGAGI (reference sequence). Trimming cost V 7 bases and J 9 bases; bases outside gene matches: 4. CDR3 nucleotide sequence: TGTGCCAGCACCTCGACTAGCGGGAGTGAGCAGTTCTTC. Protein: CASTSTSGSEQFF.

CDR3: CASNPPPTGSQDTQYF. CDR3 sequence (DNA): TGCGCCAGCAACCCCCCCCCTACGGGATCGCAAGATACGCAGTATTTT. The chain carries TRBV10-2 and TRBJ2-3; D perhaps matches TRBD2 (5 bases). CDR3 length: 16 amino acids. V was pared by 7 bases and J by 5 bases, with 22 bases between. CDR1 is WSHSY and CDR2 is SAAADI in the germline V gene.

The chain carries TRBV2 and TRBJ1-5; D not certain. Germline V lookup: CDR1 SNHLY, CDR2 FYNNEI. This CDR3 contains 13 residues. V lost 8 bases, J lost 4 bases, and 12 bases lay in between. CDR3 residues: CASRKGGNQPQHF. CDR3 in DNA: TGTGCCAGCCGCAAAGGCGGTAATCAGCCCCAGCATTTT.

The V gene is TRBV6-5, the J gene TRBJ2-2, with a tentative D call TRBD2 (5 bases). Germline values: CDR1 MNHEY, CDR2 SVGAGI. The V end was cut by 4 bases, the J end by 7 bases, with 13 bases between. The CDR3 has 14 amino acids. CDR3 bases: TGTGCCAGCAGTTTGCTAGCTGGGAACGGGGAGCTGTTTTTT. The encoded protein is CASSLLAGNGELFF.

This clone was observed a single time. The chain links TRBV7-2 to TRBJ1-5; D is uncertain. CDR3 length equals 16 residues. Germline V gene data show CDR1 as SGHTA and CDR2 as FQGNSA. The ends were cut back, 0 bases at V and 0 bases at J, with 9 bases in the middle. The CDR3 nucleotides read TGTGCCAGCAGCTTAGCGCCGGTGCCTAGCAATCAGCCCCAGCATTTT. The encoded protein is CASSLAPVPSNQPQHF.

The CDR3 region is CASSPLGSGGSYNEQFF. In nucleotides, the CDR3 is TGTGCCAGCAGCCCTCTCGGCTCGGGAGGATCCTACAATGAGCAGTTCTTC. The chain is built from TRBV11-2 and TRBJ2-1; TRBD2 matches 7 bases. CDR1 is SGHAT and CDR2 is FQNNGV in the germline V gene. This CDR3 is 17 amino acids long. V lost 5 bases, J lost 1 base, and 11 bases stayed unmatched.

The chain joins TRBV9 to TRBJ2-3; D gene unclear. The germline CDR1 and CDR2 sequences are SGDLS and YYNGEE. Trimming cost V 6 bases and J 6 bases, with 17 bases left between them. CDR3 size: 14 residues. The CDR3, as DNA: TGTGCCAGCACCACTCGTGGCCTCGGGGATACGCAGTATTTT. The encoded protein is CASTTRGLGDTQYF.